Listed below are T cell receptor beta chains from one sample, sequenced in a study of shared clonotypes between healthy human individuals. Sequencing was performed with immunoSEQ multiplex PCR; in TCRdb, only in-frame clones are kept and a portion is missing. Among about 2.4 million clones listed, roughly 93% were seen once. The specimen was naive CD4+ T cells from PBMCs. The receptors originated from a man between 18 and 35 years old in good health. Some clones in this sample may be carry-over from other donors' samples. Each CDR3 is given with its conserved first and last residue. Fields, in order: V gene, J gene, clone size, CDR3 protein. Expanded clones are given a class, and other clones once, few, many or no size at all.

TRBV7-2	TRBJ2-1	-	CASSLEGTSGRNEQFF
TRBV5-4	TRBJ2-3	-	CASSLRQGPDTQYF
TRBV5-4	TRBJ2-2	-	CASSLARQYTGELFF
TRBV12-5	TRBJ2-1	few	CASGRGYNEQFF
TRBV28	TRBJ2-2	-	CASSSGTLAGELFF
TRBV12-5	TRBJ2-1	-	CASGLVRSAQFYNEQFF
TRBV28	TRBJ1-1	-	CASSLGRFRNTEAFF
TRBV19	TRBJ2-1	-	CASSTAPYEQFF
TRBV27	TRBJ2-5	-	CASSFSFHRGLAGGPLETQYF
TRBV11-3	TRBJ2-3	-	CASSLVRGDTQYF
TRBV28	TRBJ2-1	-	CASSPTDLRGNEQFF